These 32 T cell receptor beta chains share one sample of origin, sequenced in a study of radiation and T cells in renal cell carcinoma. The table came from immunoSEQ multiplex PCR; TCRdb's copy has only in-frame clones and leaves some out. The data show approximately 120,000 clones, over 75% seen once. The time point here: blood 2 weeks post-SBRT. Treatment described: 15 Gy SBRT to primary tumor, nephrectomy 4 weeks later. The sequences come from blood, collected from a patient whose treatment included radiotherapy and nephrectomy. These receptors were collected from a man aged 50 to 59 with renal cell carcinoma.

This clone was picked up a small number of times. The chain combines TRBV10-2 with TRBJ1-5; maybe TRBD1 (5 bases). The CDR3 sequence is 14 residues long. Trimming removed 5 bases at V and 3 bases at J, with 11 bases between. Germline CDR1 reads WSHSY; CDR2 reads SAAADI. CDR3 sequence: CASSFYGTNQPQHF. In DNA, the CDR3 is TGCGCCAGCAGTTTCTACGGGACCAATCAGCCCCAGCATTTT.

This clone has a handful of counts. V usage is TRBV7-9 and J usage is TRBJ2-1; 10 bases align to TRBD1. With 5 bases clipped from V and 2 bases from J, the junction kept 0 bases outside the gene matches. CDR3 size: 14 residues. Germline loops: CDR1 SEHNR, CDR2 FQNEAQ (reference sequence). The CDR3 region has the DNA TGTGCCAGCAGCGACAGGGGGCCCTACAATGAGCAGTTCTTC. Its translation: CASSDRGPYNEQFF.

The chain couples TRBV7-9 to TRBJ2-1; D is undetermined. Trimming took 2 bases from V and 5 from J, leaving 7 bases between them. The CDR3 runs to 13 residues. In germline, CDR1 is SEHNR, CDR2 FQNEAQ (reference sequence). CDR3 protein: CASSLSLNNEQFF. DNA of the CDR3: TGTGCCAGCAGCTTAAGTCTAAACAATGAGCAGTTCTTC.

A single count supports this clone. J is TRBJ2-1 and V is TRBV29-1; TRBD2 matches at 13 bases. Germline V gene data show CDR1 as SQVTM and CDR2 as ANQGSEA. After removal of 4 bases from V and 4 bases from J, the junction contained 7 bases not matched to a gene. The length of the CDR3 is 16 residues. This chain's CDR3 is CSVVRTSGGPYNEQFF. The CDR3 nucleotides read TGCAGCGTTGTGCGGACTAGCGGGGGCCCATACAATGAGCAGTTCTTC.

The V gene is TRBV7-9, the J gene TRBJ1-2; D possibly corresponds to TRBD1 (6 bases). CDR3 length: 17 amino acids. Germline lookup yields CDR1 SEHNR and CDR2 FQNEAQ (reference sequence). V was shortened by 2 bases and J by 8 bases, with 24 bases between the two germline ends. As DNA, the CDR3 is TGTGCCAGCAGCTTACTTCGGACAGTACGGCGGTTCGGCGGCTACACCTTC. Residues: CASSLLRTVRRFGGYTF. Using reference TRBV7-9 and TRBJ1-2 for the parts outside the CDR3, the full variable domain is DTGVSQNPRHKITKRGQNVTFRCDPISEHNRLYWYRQTLGQGPEFLTYFQNEAQLEKSRLLSDRFSAERPKGSFSTLEIQRTEQGDSAMYLCASSLLRTVRRFGGYTFGSGTRLTVV.

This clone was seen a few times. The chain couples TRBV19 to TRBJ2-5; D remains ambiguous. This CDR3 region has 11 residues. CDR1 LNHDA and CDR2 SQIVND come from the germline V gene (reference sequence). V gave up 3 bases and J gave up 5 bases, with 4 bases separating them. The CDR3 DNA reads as TGTGCCAGTAGTATTCGGGAGACCCAGTACTTC. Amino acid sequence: CASSIRETQYF.

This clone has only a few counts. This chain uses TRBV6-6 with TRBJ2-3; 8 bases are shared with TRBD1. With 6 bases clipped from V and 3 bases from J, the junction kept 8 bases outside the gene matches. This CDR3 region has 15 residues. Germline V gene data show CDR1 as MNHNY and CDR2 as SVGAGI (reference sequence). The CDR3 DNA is TGTGCCAGCAGCCTCCGGACAGGGTGGACAGATACGCAGTATTTT. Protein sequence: CASSLRTGWTDTQYF.

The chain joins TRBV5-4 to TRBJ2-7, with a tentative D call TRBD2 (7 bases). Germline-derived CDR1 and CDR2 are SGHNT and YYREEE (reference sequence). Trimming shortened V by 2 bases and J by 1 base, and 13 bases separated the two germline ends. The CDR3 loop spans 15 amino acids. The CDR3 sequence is CASSFWGGQSYEQYF. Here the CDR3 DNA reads TGTGCCAGCAGCTTTTGGGGGGGCCAATCCTACGAGCAGTACTTC.

This CDR3 is CASSFPGQAYEQYF. CDR3 DNA: TGTGCCAGCAGTTTTCCTGGACAAGCCTACGAGCAGTACTTC. V is TRBV28 and J is TRBJ2-7; the D gene is possibly TRBD1 (5 bases). The CDR3 consists of 14 residues. V was cut by 3 bases and J by 2 bases, with 11 bases left in between. Germline CDR1 and CDR2: MDHEN and SYDVKM.

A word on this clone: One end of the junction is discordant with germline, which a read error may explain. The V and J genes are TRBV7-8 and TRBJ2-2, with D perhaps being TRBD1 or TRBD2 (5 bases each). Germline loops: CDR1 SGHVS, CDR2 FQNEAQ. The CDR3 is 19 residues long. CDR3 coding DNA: TGTGCCAGCAGCTCAATACAACGCACCGGGACCGCGAAGACCGGGGAGCTGTTTTTT. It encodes CASSSIQRTGTAKTGELFF.

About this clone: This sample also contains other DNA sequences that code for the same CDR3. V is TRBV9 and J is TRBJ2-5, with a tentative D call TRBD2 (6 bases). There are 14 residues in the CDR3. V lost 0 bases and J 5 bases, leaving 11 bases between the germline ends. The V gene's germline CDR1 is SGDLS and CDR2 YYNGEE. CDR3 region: CASSVGRVGETQYF. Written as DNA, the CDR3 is TGTGCCAGCAGCGTAGGGAGGGTCGGGGAGACCCAGTACTTC. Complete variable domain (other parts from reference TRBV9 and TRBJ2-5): DSGVTQTPKHLITATGQRVTLRCSPRSGDLSVYWYQQSLDQGLQFLIQYYNGEERAKGNILERFSAQQFPDLHSELNLSSLELGDSALYFCASSVGRVGETQYFGPGTRLLVL.

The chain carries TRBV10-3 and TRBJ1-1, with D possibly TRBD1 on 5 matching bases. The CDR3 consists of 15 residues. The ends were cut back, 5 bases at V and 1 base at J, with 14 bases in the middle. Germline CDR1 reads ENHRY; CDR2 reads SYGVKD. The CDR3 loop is CAISKRGRENTEAFF. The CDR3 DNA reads TGTGCCATCAGTAAAAGAGGCAGGGAGAACACTGAAGCTTTCTTT.

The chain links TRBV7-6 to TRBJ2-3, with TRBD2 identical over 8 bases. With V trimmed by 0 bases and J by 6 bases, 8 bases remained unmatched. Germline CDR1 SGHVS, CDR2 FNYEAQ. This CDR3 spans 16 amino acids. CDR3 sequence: CASSLASSSGSDTQYF. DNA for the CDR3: TGTGCCAGCAGCTTAGCTTCGTCTAGCGGGTCGGATACGCAGTATTTT.

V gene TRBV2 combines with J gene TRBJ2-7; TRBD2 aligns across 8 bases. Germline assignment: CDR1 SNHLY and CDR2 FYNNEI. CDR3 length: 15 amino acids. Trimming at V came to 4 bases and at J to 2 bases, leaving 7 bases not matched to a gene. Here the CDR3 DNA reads TGTGCCAGCAGTGTTCGGACTAGCAGCCCCTACGAGCAGTACTTC. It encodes CASSVRTSSPYEQYF.

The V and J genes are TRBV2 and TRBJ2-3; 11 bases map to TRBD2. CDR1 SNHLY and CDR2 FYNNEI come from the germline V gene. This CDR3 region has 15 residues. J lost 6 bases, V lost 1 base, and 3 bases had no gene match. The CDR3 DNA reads TGTGCCAGCAGTGAAGAGGCTAGCGGGGGGGATACGCAGTATTTT. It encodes CASSEEASGGDTQYF.

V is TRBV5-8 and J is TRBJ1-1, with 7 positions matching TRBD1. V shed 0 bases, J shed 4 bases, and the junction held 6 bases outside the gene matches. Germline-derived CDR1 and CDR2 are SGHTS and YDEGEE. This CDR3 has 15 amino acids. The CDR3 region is CASSLADREGTEAFF. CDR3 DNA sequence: TGTGCCAGCAGCTTGGCAGACAGGGAGGGCACTGAAGCTTTCTTT.

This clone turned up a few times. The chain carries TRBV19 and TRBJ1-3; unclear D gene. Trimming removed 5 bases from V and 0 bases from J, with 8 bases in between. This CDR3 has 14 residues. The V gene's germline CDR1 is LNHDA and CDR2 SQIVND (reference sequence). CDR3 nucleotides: TGTGCCAGTAGTTATGGAATCTCTGGAAACACCATATATTTT. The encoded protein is CASSYGISGNTIYF.

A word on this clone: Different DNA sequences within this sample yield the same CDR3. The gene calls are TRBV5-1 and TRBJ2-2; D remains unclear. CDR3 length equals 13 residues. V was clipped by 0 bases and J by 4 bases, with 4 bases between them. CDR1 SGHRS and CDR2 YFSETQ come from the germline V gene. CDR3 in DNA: TGCGCCAGCAGCTTGGCGGGCACCGGGGAGCTGTTTTTT. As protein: CASSLAGTGELFF.

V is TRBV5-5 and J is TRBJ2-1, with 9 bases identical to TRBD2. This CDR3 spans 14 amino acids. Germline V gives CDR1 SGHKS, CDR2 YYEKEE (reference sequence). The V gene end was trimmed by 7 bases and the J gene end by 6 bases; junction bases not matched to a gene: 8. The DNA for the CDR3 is TGTGCCAGCGGATCACTGCGGGGGGGCAATGAGCAGTTCTTC. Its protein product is CASGSLRGGNEQFF.

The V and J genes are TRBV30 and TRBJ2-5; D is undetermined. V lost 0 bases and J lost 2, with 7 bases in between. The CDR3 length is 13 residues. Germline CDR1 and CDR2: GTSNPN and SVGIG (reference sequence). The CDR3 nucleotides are TGTGCCTGGAGTGTCGGAGTTCAAGAGACCCAGTACTTC. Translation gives CAWSVGVQETQYF.

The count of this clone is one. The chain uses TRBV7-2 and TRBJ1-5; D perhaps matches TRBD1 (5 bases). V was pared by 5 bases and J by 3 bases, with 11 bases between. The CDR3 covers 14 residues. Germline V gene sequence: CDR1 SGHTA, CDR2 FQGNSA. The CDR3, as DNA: TGTGCCAGCAGCACAGACAGATTCAATCAGCCCCAGCATTTT. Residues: CASSTDRFNQPQHF.

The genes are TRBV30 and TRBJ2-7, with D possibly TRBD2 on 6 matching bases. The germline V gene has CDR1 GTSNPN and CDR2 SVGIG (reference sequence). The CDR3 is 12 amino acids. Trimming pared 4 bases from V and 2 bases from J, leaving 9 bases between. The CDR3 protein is CAWNSGAYEQYF. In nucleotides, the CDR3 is TGTGCCTGGAATAGCGGCGCCTACGAGCAGTACTTC.

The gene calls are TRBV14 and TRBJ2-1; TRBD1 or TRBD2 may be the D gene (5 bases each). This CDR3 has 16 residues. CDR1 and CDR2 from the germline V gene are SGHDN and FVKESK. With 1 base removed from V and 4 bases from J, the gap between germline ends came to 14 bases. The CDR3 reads CASSQVSTRGYNEQFF. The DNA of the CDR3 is TGTGCCAGCAGCCAAGTCAGTACTAGGGGTTACAATGAGCAGTTCTTC.

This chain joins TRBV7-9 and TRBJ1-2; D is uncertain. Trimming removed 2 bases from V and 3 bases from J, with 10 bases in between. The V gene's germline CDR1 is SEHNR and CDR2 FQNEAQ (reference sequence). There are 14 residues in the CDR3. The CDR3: CASSLSGSHYGYTF. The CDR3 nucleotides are TGTGCCAGCAGCTTATCCGGGTCCCACTATGGCTACACCTTC.

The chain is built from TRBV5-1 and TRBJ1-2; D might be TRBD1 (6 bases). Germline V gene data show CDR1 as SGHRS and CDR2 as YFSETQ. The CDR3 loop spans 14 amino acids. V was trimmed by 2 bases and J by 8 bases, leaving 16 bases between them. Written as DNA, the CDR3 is TGCGCCAGCAGCTTTGAAACAGGGTACAGAGGCTACACCTTC. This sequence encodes CASSFETGYRGYTF.

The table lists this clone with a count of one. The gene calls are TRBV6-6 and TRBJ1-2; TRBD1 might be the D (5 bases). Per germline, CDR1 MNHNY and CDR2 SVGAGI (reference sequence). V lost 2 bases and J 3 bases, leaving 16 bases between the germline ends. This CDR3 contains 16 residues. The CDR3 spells CASSYPGALGYYGYTF. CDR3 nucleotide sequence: TGTGCCAGCAGTTACCCCGGGGCATTAGGGTACTATGGCTACACCTTC.

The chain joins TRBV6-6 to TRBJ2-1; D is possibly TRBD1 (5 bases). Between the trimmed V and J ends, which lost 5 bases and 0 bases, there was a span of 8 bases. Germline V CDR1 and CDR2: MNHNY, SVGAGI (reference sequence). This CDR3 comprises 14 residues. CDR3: CASSQGSSYNEQFF. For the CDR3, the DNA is TGTGCCAGCAGTCAGGGAAGCTCCTACAATGAGCAGTTCTTC.

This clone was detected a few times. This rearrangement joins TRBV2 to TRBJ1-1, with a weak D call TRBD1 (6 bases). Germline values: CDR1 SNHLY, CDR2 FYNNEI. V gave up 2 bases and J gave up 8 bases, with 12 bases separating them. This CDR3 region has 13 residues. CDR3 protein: CASSERGAGEAFF. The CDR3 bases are TGTGCCAGCAGTGAACGGGGGGCGGGAGAAGCTTTCTTT.

The CDR3 sequence is CASSQDVTTGPFYEQYF. The CDR3 DNA follows: TGCGCCAGCAGCCAAGATGTCACGACAGGCCCCTTCTACGAGCAGTACTTC. This chain links TRBV4-3 with TRBJ2-7, with D maybe TRBD1 (6 bases). V was shortened by 0 bases and J by 3 bases, with 18 bases between the two germline ends. CDR1 is LGHNA, CDR2 YSLEER, per germline. This CDR3 comprises 17 residues.

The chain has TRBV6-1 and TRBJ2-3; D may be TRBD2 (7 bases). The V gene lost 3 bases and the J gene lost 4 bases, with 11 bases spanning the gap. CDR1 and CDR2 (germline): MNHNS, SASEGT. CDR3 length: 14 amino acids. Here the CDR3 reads CASSDWGGPDTQYF. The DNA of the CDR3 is TGTGCCAGCAGTGACTGGGGGGGGCCAGATACGCAGTATTTT.

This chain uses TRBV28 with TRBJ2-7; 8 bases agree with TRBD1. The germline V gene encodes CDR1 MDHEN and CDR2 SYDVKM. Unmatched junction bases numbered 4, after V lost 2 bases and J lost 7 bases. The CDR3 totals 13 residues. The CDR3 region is CASSLPTGEEQYF. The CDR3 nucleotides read TGTGCCAGCAGTTTACCGACAGGGGAAGAGCAGTACTTC.

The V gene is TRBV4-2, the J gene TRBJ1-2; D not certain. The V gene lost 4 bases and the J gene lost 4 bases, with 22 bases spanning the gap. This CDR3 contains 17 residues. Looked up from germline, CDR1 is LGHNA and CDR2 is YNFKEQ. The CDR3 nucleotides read TGTGCCAGCAGCCCTCCACAAGCGAACTGGGTCTCCTATGGCTACACCTTC. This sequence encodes CASSPPQANWVSYGYTF.